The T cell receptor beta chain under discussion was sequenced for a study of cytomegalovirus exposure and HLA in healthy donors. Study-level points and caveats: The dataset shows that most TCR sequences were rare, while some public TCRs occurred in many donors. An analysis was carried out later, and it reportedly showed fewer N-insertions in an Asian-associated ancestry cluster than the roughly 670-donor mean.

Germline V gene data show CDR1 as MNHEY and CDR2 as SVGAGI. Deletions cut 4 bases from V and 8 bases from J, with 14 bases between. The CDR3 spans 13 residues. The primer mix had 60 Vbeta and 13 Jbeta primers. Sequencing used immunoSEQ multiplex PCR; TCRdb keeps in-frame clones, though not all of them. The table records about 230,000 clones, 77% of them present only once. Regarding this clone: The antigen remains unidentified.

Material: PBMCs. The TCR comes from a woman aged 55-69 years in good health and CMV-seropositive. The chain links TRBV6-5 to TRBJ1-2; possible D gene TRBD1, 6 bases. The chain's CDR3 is CASSFPDRSGYTF. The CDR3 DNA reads TGTGCCAGCAGTTTTCCAGACAGGTCCGGCTACACCTTC.